This T cell receptor beta chain derives from a study of shared clonotypes between healthy human individuals. Sequencing was performed with immunoSEQ multiplex PCR; in TCRdb, only in-frame clones are kept and a portion is missing. Of over a million clones detected, 75% to 80% appear once; the ten largest clones hold 0.6% to 0.7%. This CDR3 region has 14 residues. Trimming took 4 bases from V and 7 from J, leaving 13 bases between them. Germline values: CDR1 SEHNR, CDR2 FQNEAQ (reference sequence). The sequence came from a man aged 18 to 30 in good health. Some clones in this sample may be carry-over from other donors' samples. The sequenced sample consisted of memory CD4+ T cells from PBMCs. The sample's subset: CD45RA-negative fraction. The V and J genes are TRBV7-9 and TRBJ2-2; D gene uncertain. CDR3 coding DNA: TGTGCCAGCAGCTCCCGAAATATACTCGGGGAGCTGTTTTTT. This sequence encodes CASSSRNILGELFF.